This section outlines one T cell receptor (beta chain) sequence together with its context. The sample comes from a study of T cells in tuberculosis. Cells were sorted from thawed PBMC rested overnight and stained with GMM-loaded CD1B tetramer, viability dye and anti-CD3. CD1B tetramers were loaded with Rhodococcus equi-derived C32 glucose monomycolate. Before cryopreservation, the sorted PBMC lost their CD14-expressing monocytes. The CDR3 totals 16 residues. Trimming removed 3 bases from V and 0 bases from J; junction bases left unmatched: 2. Per germline, CDR1 LNHDA and CDR2 SQIVND (reference sequence). Only in-frame clones appear in the TCRdb table, and some are missing; sequencing was by immunoSEQ multiplex PCR. The data contain more than 70,000 clones, approximately 90% of them seen just once; the ten biggest clones take up 1.5% to 2%.

This sequence joins TRBV19 and TRBJ2-3; TRBD2 matches 11 bases. The source is an adult woman with latent tuberculosis. Sequenced material: CD1b-GMM tetramer-negative cells sorted from PBMCs. The CDR3 spells CASSMGLAASTDTQYF. CDR3 bases: TGTGCCAGTAGTATGGGACTAGCGGCTAGCACAGATACGCAGTATTTT.